This TCR beta chain came from a study of shared clonotypes between healthy human individuals (dated by TCRdb to the early 2020s). The study in broad terms: The cohort included three men and a couple of women between 18 and 49 years of age. For each donor, CD4 naive and CD4 memory were each given three plates, CD8 naive was given two plates, and CD8 memory was given one plate. To estimate repertoire size and how much clonotype sharing occurs between individuals, the study deeply sequenced the blood TCR repertoires of 5 or 6 healthy adults. To increase sequencing depth and limit assay-specific biases, different laboratories used diverse techniques to prepare libraries and sequence TCR repertoires. Per donor, leukapheresis produced somewhere between about 0.8 and 9 billion PBMCs. Study-level results and caveats: When several donors were compared, the shared fraction of clonotypes was around 5% for naive CD4, 3.5% for naive CD8, 2% to 2.5% for memory CD4, and 0.4% for memory CD8. Based on pairwise subsampling, the degree of clonotype sharing among donors was expected to be affected by sequencing depth. Naive subsets generally had larger estimated clonotype richness than memory subsets did. Rarefaction of sorted-subset datasets indicated incomplete sequencing despite the large sequencing depth. Sampling was restricted to blood, and TCR repertoires in tissues likely differ from the TCR repertoires found in blood. Higher generation probabilities were observed for clonotypes shared by all four sorted-subset donors than for non-shared clonotypes. Because the study included a small number of donors, the genetic and exposure-history diversity represented was limited.

Using the deep immunoSEQ assay, multiplex PCR amplified TCR CDR3 regions from genomic DNA. For each cell subset, the extracted genomic DNA was distributed evenly across all wells of several immunoSEQ 96-well plates, and each plate served as one replicate. For sorted subsets, roughly 190 ng of genomic DNA, equivalent to 25,000 to 35,000 T cell genomes, went into each replicate PCR. Purified libraries were quantified with a Qubit 3.0 fluorometer, sized on a Bioanalyzer 2100, and re-quantified with the KAPA Library Quantification kit. Every immunoSEQ 96-well plate was sequenced on a dedicated single-read 150-cycle Illumina NextSeq 550 flow cell. In the authors' own workflow: Because the immunoSEQ output included only junctional sequences and no quality scores, the filtering could not be the same as the filtering used for full-length reads. To assign V/J genes and CDR3, sequences were annotated against IMGT germline references using PyIR, a Python wrapper for IgBLAST v1.9. Any read was removed if the V/J assignment was weak (E-value above 1e-6), the CDR3 was missing, or the read contained stop codons, out-of-frame junctions, or ambiguous translated residues. V3J clonotypes were defined by identical inferred V gene, J gene, and CDR3 amino acid sequence. Percentage overlap between repertoires was calculated by dividing the number of shared unique clonotypes by the size of the smaller repertoire. Repertoire richness was assessed with RTK rarefaction, the Chao1 estimator, and Recon v2.1 estimates of unobserved clonotypes. For all TCRbeta clonotypes obtained by the gDNA method from a handful of donors, generation probabilities were computed with OLGA. TCRdb took this table from immuneACCESS and kept in-frame rearrangements with V and J called. Such tables lack part of the clones; where checked against another copy, unresolved V genes explain under half of the gap, and the rest is unexplained. D and trimming were read from the DNA, whereas the V and J calls and clone size are those reported in that table. The sample records about 1 million clones, around four fifths of which are singletons. 1.4% of the sample belongs to the ten largest clones.

In the case of this clone: What antigen it recognizes has not been identified. Base quality data are lacking; no much larger clone is found one base away.

Healthy HIV-negative adults with no recently reported acute infections or vaccinations were included as donors. Only Caucasian adults living in Nashville, Tennessee, USA were represented among the donors. CD4+ T cells were enriched by magnetic negative selection, after which naive cells were positively selected on CD45RA and the negative fraction was taken as the memory subset. Blood was collected by leukapheresis, and PBMCs were isolated by Ficoll-Histopaque density gradient centrifugation and then cryopreserved in liquid nitrogen vapor phase. Analytical flow cytometry was used to check the purity and quantity of every magnetically sorted T cell population. Genomic DNA was isolated from every sorted fraction and measured by UV absorbance on a Nanodrop 2000c. The trim is 0 bases for V and 6 bases for J, with a gap of 9 bases between the germline ends. CDR1 SGHRS and CDR2 YFSETQ were looked up in the germline V gene. From cysteine to phenylalanine, the CDR3 is 14 amino acids long. The read is trimmed to its CDR3 DNA, 42 bases read in frame from base 1.

Sequencing was performed on memory CD4+ T cells sorted from blood. This sample's cell subset or site label indicates: CD45RA-negative fraction. In this chain, TRBV5-1 is recombined with TRBJ2-2; the D gene is unclear. This sequence was found in a man aged 18 to 29 in good health. The CDR3 in this case is CASSLAKVAGELFF. DNA sequence: TGCGCCAGCAGCTTGGCGAAAGTGGCCGGGGAGCTGTTTTTT.